What follows is one TCR beta chain and its context. Its antigen is not known. A J-beta primer mix and a sample-barcoded 5' primer were used in a second PCR of about 7 to 12 cycles. TCRdb re-called the 5' RACE reads through MiXCR, storing one row per CDR3 protein. The profile shows more than 700,000 distinct CDR3 sequences, about 53% of them singletons. V was trimmed by 4 bases and J by 0 bases, leaving 10 bases between them. The length of the CDR3 is 14 residues. Germline lookup yields CDR1 SEHNR and CDR2 FQNEAQ (reference sequence). The sample is drawn from a study of blood T cells in healthy people across ages. General study points: As age increased, TCR beta diversity per million T cells fell in a roughly linear fashion. Expanded clonotype changes were possibly confounded by unknown donor CMV status. Higher diversity, along with more naive CD4+ cells, distinguished long-lived donors from aged donors.

The TCR sequence derives from an elderly man in good health. V and J are TRBV7-9 and TRBJ2-7, with TRBD2 as a possible D gene (5 bases). The sample comprised blood. This chain's CDR3 is CASSSDGNSYEQYF. Written as DNA, the CDR3 is TGTGCCAGCAGCTCGGACGGGAACTCCTACGAGCAGTACTTC.